The T cell receptor (beta chain) described here comes from a study of tumor-infiltrating lymphocytes in localized non-small cell lung cancer. Across the study: Some samples were collected after neoadjuvant chemotherapy; smokers, never-smokers and several histologies were included.

Profiling relied on immunoSEQ multiplex PCR, and the TCRdb table lists in-frame clones only, not all of them. Of 20,000 to 25,000 clones listed, roughly two thirds were seen once; the top ten hold about 5.8%. This clone was counted between two and nine times. The germline gives CDR1 LGHNA, CDR2 YNFKEQ. Trimming took 5 bases from V and 0 from J, leaving 6 bases between them. The CDR3 contains 13 residues. V gene TRBV4-2 combines with J gene TRBJ2-3; D is undetermined. The TCR sequence derives from a human donor with non-small cell lung cancer. The sequencing sample was made of lung tumor tissue. The CDR3 is CASSETSTDTQYF. The CDR3 DNA reads TGTGCCAGCAGCGAAACTAGCACAGATACGCAGTATTTT.